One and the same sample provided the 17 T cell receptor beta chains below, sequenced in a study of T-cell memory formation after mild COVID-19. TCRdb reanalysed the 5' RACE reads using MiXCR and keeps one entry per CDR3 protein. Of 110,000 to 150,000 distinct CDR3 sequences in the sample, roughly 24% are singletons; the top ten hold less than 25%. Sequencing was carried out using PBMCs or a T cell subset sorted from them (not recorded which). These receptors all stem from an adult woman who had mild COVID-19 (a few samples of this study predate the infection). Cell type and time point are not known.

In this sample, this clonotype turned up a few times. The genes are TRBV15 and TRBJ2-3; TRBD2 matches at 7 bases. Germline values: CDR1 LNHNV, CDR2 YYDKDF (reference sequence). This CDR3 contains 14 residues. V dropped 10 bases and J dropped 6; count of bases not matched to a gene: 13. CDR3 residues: CAISPGGGSDTQYF. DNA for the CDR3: TGTGCCATTTCACCCGGCGGGGGTTCGGATACGCAGTATTTT.

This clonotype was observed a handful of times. CDR3 sequence reads: CASSVTQLTGDTQYF. In DNA form, the CDR3 reads TGTGCCAGCAGCGTAACCCAGCTTACAGGGGATACGCAGTATTTT. This chain connects TRBV9 to TRBJ2-3, with TRBD1 as a possible D gene (6 bases). The CDR3 has 15 amino acids. V was cut by 1 base and J by 6 bases, with 15 bases left in between. Looked up from germline, CDR1 is SGDLS and CDR2 is YYNGEE. Looking up the rest from reference TRBV9 and TRBJ2-3 gives the full variable domain: DSGVTQTPKHLITATGQRVTLRCSPRSGDLSVYWYQQSLDQGLQFLIQYYNGEERAKGNILERFSAQQFPDLHSELNLSSLELGDSALYFCASSVTQLTGDTQYFGPGTRLTVL.

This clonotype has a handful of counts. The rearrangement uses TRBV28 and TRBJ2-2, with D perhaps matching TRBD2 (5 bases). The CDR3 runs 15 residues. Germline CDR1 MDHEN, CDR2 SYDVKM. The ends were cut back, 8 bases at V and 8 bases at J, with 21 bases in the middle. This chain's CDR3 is CASAYGIPSPGELFF. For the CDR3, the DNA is TGTGCCAGCGCGTACGGGATCCCCTCCCCTGGGGAGCTGTTTTTT.

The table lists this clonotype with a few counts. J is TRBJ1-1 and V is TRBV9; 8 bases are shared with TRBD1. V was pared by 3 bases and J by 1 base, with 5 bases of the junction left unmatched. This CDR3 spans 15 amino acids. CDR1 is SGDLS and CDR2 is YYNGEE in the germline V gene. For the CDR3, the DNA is TGTGCCAGCAGCGCCCCAGGGACAGGGAACACTGAAGCTTTCTTT. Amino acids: CASSAPGTGNTEAFF.

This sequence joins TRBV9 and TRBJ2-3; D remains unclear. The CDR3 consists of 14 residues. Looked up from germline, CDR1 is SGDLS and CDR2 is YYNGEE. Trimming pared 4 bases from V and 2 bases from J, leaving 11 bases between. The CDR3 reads CASSPGLVTDTQYF. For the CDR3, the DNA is TGTGCCAGCAGCCCAGGCCTCGTCACAGATACGCAGTATTTT.

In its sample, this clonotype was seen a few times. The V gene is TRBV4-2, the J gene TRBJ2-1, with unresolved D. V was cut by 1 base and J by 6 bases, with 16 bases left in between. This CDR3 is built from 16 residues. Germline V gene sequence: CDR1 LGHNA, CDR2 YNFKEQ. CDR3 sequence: CASSQVDGATGNEQFF. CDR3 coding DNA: TGTGCCAGCAGCCAAGTAGATGGAGCGACGGGCAATGAGCAGTTCTTC.

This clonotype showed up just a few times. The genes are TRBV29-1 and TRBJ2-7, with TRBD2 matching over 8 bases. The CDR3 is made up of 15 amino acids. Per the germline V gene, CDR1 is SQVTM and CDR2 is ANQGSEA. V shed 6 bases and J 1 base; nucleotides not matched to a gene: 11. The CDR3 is CSVGGVEGESYEQYF. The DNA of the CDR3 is TGCAGCGTCGGGGGGGTTGAGGGGGAATCCTACGAGCAGTACTTC.

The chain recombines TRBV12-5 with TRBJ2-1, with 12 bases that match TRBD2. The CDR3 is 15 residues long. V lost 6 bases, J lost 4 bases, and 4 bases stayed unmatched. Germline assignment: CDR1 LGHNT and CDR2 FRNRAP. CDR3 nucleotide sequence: TGTGCTAGTGGCCCACTAGCGGGGGGTTACAATGAGCAGTTCTTC. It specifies CASGPLAGGYNEQFF.

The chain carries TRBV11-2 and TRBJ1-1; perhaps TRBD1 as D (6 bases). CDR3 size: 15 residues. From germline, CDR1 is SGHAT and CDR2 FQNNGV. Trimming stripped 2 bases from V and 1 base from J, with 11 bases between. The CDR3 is CASSLNPGQNTEAFF. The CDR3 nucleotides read TGTGCCAGCAGCTTAAATCCGGGACAGAACACTGAAGCTTTCTTT.

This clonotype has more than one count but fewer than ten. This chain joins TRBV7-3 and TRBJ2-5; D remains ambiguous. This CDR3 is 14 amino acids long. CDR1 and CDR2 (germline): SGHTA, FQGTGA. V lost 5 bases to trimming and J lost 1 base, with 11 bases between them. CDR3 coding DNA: TGTGCCAGCAGCCCCTTAGGCCCCCAAGAGACCCAGTACTTC. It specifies CASSPLGPQETQYF.

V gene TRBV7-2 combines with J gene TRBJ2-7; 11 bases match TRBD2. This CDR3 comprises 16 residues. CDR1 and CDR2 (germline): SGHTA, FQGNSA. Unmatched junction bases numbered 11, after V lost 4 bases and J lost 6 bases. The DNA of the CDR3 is TGTGCCAGCAGCTCCCCACTAGCGGGAGCGAGTACCGAGCAGTACTTC. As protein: CASSSPLAGASTEQYF.

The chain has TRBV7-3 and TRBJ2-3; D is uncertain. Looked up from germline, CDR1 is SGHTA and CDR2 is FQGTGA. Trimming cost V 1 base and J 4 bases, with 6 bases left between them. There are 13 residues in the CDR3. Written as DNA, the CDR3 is TGTGCCAGCAGCTTAATAGTTGCAGATACGCAGTATTTT. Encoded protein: CASSLIVADTQYF.

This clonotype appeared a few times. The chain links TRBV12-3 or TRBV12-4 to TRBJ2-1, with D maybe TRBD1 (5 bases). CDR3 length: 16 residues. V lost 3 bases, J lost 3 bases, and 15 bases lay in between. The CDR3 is CASSLSLRGRYNEQFF. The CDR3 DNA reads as TGTGCCAGCAGTTTGTCTCTAAGGGGCCGCTACAATGAGCAGTTCTTC.

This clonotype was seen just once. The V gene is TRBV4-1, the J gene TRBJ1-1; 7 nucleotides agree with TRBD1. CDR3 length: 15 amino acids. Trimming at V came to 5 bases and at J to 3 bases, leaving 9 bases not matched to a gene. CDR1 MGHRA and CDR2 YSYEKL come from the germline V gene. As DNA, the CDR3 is TGCGCCAGCAGCTCGTCGGCCGACAGGGACACTGAAGCTTTCTTT. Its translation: CASSSSADRDTEAFF.

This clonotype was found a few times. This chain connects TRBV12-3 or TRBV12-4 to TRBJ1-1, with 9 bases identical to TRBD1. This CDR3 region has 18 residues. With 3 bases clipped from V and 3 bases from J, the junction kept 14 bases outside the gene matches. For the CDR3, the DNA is TGTGCCAGCAGTTTTCTCAGGACAGGGGAATATCGGGACACTGAAGCTTTCTTT. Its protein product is CASSFLRTGEYRDTEAFF.

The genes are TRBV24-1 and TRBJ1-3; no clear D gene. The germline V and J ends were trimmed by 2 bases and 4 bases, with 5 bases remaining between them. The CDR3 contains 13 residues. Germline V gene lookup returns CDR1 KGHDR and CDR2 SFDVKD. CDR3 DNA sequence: TGTGCCACCAGTGATTCGGGGGGAAACACCATATATTTT. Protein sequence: CATSDSGGNTIYF.

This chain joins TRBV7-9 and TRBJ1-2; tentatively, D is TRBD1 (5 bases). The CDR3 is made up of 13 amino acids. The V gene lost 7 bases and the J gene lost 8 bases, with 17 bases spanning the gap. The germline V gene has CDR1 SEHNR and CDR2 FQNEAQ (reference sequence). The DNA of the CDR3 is TGTGCCAGCAACCAGTTAGGGGAAAAAGGCTACACCTTC. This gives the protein CASNQLGEKGYTF.